The rows below give T cell receptor beta chains drawn from one sample of a study of blood T cell repertoires in COVID-19. The protocol was immunoSEQ multiplex PCR, while the TCRdb copy is restricted to in-frame clones and leaves out a portion. Here the sample spans approximately 360,000 clones, roughly 90% being singletons. The sequenced sample consisted of peripheral blood. These receptors were collected from a man aged 40-55 years with acute or convalescent COVID-19. The CDR3 runs from the conserved cysteine through the conserved F or W. The order of the fields is D gene, clone size, J gene, V gene, CDR3 DNA, CDR3 protein. The D gene is left open where the match is weak. Size values are once, few and many counts, or a class for expanded clones, and some rows have none.

TRBD1 | - | TRBJ2-2 | TRBV5-6 | TGTGCCAGCAGCACCGGGACAGGGTTTTCCGGGGAGCTGTTTTTT | CASSTGTGFSGELFF
- | - | TRBJ2-1 | TRBV5-1 | TGCGCCAGCAGCACGAACGCGGGCAATGAGCAGTTCTTC | CASSTNAGNEQFF
TRBD1 | - | TRBJ1-6 | TRBV5-1 | TGCGCCAGCAGCTTGGGTGCTGGGACAGGGCTTTCACCCCTCCACTTT | CASSLGAGTGLSPLHF
TRBD1 | few | TRBJ1-2 | TRBV4-3 | TGCGCCAGCAGCCAAGGGCAGGGGGCCGTCTATGGCTACACCTTC | CASSQGQGAVYGYTF
TRBD1 | - | TRBJ1-5 | TRBV19 | TGTGCCAGTAGTTCAACAGGGGGCCGCGGTCAGCCCCAGCATTTT | CASSSTGGRGQPQHF
TRBD1 | - | TRBJ1-3 | TRBV6-5 | TGTGCCAGCAAGACCGGGACAGGGTCCGGAAACACCATATATTTT | CASKTGTGSGNTIYF
- | - | TRBJ1-4 | TRBV29-1 | TGCAGCGTGGCCGGGGTAGGGGGAAGTGATAATGAAAAACTGTTTTTT | CSVAGVGGSDNEKLFF
TRBD2 | - | TRBJ2-1 | TRBV7-7 | TGTGCTAGCAGCTTAGCGGGGCAGGATGAGCAGTTCTTC | CASSLAGQDEQFF
- | - | TRBJ2-2 | TRBV2 | TGTGCCAGCAGGTGGTCGCGGAACACCGGGGAGCTGTTTTTT | CASRWSRNTGELFF
TRBD1 | - | TRBJ2-7 | TRBV23-1 | TGCGCCAGCAGTCCCCAGCTGGACAGGAGCTACGAGCAGTACTTC | CASSPQLDRSYEQYF
- | - | TRBJ2-1 | TRBV5-6 | TGTGCCAGCAGTCCACTAGCCGGGGAAACCTACAATGAGCAGTTCTTC | CASSPLAGETYNEQFF
TRBD1 | - | TRBJ1-6 | TRBV18 | TGTGCCAGCTCAGAGACCGGGACAGGAAATTCACCCCTCCACTTT | CASSETGTGNSPLHF
TRBD1 | - | TRBJ1-2 | TRBV14 | TGTGCCAGCAGCCAAGCCGGGACAGATTATGGCTACACCTTC | CASSQAGTDYGYTF
TRBD2 | - | TRBJ2-3 | TRBV7-9 | TGTGCCAGCAGCCATTCCAATAGCGGGTTCCGTTTAGATACGCAGTATTTT | CASSHSNSGFRLDTQYF
TRBD1 | - | TRBJ1-4 | TRBV5-5 | TGTGCCAGCAGCTTAGATACAGGGGATATCACTAATGAAAAACTGTTTTTT | CASSLDTGDITNEKLFF
TRBD1 | - | TRBJ1-4 | TRBV4-1 | TGCGCCAGCAGCCAAGCTGATATCCGGGACAGAGGAAATGAAAAACTGTTTTTT | CASSQADIRDRGNEKLFF
- | - | TRBJ2-2 | TRBV7-2 | TGTGCCAGCAGCTCAAACCCAGGGGTTTACACCGGGGAGCTGTTTTTT | CASSSNPGVYTGELFF
TRBD1 | - | TRBJ1-1 | TRBV5-1 | TGCGCCAGCAGGCCTGGACAGGGCGGCACTGAAGCTTTCTTT | CASRPGQGGTEAFF
TRBD2 | - | TRBJ2-1 | TRBV7-3 | TGTGCCAGCAGCTTACCAAGAACGGCGGGGGGTTACTACAATGAGCAGTTCTTC | CASSLPRTAGGYYNEQFF
- | - | TRBJ1-2 | TRBV10-3 | TGTGCCATCAGTGAGTTACAACCCCCGGGCTATGGCTACACCTTC | CAISELQPPGYGYTF
- | - | TRBJ1-5 | TRBV29-1 | TGCAGCGTCGGACCAGGGGTGGATCAGCCCCAGCATTTT | CSVGPGVDQPQHF
- | - | TRBJ1-1 | TRBV2 | TGTGCCAGTCCTACCACCGGACAGATCAACACTGAAGCTTTCTTT | CASPTTGQINTEAFF
TRBD1 | - | TRBJ2-2 | TRBV7-3 | TGTGCCAGCAGCTTAACCCCCGCGACAGGGATCACCGGGGAGCTGTTTTTT | CASSLTPATGITGELFF